This entry is about one TCR beta chain. This clonotype was seen a handful of times. What antigen it recognizes has not been identified. No much larger clonotype is one base removed from it; base qualities were not supplied. This entry is derived from a study of T-cell memory formation after mild COVID-19 listed by TCRdb under 2021. General notes on the study: TCR sequence clusters from the two donors were found to be largely donor specific. In a couple of donors, T-cell clones that expanded and contracted after mild COVID-19 were tracked by sequencing TCRalpha and TCRbeta repertoires over time. The cohort comprised two young, previously healthy adult volunteers, one female and one male. General findings and caveats noted by the study authors: SARS-CoV-2 specificity of the second-wave clones peaking on day 37 was not confirmed. Balanced CD4/CD8 phenotypes were observed for clones contracting from day 15 to 85, whereas a bias towards CD4+ was observed for a second wave of clones expanding from day 15 to 37. Contracting CD4+ clones turned up mainly in the CM and EM memory subsets, whereas EMRA was where CD8+ clones were enriched. Only two mild cases were covered in the study, and larger cohorts including severe cases with pre-infection samples were considered necessary. Some responding clones were detected in pre-infection memory, which suggested that pre-existing cross-reactive memory T cells had joined the SARS-CoV-2 response.

PBMCs were isolated by Ficoll-Paque density gradient centrifugation. Sequencing was performed on an Illumina NovaSeq 6000. TCRalpha and TCRbeta cDNA libraries were constructed by 5'RACE with constant-segment primers, with sample barcodes and unique molecular identifiers being introduced. Trizol reagent was used to extract RNA from every sample. Library amplification was performed in two PCR steps, and a second sample barcode and Illumina TruSeq adapters were introduced in the second step. Sequencing of libraries was performed on an Illumina NovaSeq with 2 x 150 bp paired-end reads. The study's processing was this. The reads were demultiplexed and collapsed into UMI-guided consensus sequences using migec v1.2.7. With mixcr v2.1.11, UMI consensuses were aligned to TRA and TRB V and J templates and assembled into clonotypes. Expanded or contracted clonotypes were those called significant by both edgeR and NoisET, with noise models trained on biological replicates. For edgeR calls, a false discovery rate-adjusted p below 0.01 and a log2 fold-change threshold of 1 were applied. As an exploratory analysis of dynamics, max-normalized trajectories of the 1000 most abundant clonotypes were examined with PCA combined with hierarchical clustering. The CD4 or CD8 phenotype of responding clones was assigned using the separately sequenced CD4+ and CD8+ repertoires. In-frame beta chains were kept once TCRdb had trimmed the public reads at Q25 with fastp and called clones with MiXCR. Rows with one shared CDR3 protein collapse into an entry with the most common genes and DNA. The V and J calls come from TCRdb's annotation, not from the publication. Here the sample has 350,000 to 500,000 distinct CDR3 sequences; about a quarter occur a single time. Clones ranked in the top ten supply about 12% of the sample.

This TCR came from an adult woman who had mild COVID-19 (a few samples of this study predate the infection). The sample titles of this study are shuffled in the database, so cell type and time point are left out; the donor was told from shared clones. Sequencing was done on a sample of PBMCs or a T cell subset sorted from them (not recorded which).

For the CDR3, the sequence is CASSLPGTGPGNTIYF. Here is the DNA: TGTGCCAGCAGCCTTCCCGGGACAGGGCCTGGAAACACCATATATTTT. The chain couples TRBV7-8 to TRBJ1-3, and 9 bases in between align with TRBD1. V loses 5 bases at its end and J loses 2 bases; junction bases beyond the gene matches: 7. The germline V gene specifies SGHVS as CDR1 and FQNEAQ as CDR2. The CDR3 runs 16 residues from the cysteine to the phenylalanine. Kept here is only the CDR3 DNA, which spans 48 bases and is read in frame from base 1. Here the CDR3 is joined to the reference TRBV7-8 and TRBJ1-3 genes, and the full variable domain is: GAGVSQSPRYKVAKRGQDVALRCDPISGHVSLFWYQQALGQGPEFLTYFQNEAQLDKSGLPSDRFFAERPEGSVSTLKIQRTQQEDSAVYLCASSLPGTGPGNTIYFGEGSWLTVV.